What follows describes a single T cell receptor (beta chain). This sample stems from a study of OX40 agonist ivuxolimab in advanced cancers. Per the germline V gene, CDR1 is SGHRS and CDR2 is YFSETQ. The V end was cut by 2 bases, the J end by 4 bases, with 12 bases between. The CDR3 has 15 residues. Assay used: immunoSEQ multiplex PCR; TCRdb lists only in-frame clones, some missing. The repertoire holds some 64,000 clones, with 82% as singletons. V and J are TRBV5-1 and TRBJ2-2; D is possibly TRBD1 or TRBD2 (5 bases each). The clonotype was recovered from an adult with an advanced solid tumor such as melanoma, head and neck, liver or kidney cancer. Material: CD4+ or CD8+ T cells sorted from blood, obtained in a trial of the OX40 agonist ivuxolimab. The CDR3 here is CASSFEGRFTGELFF. CDR3 coding DNA: TGCGCCAGCAGCTTTGAGGGACGGTTCACCGGGGAGCTGTTTTTT.